The 14 T cell receptor beta chains presented below share a single source sample, sequenced in a study of low-dose radiotherapy and immunotherapy resistance in tumors (dated by TCRdb to between 2021 and 2022). Sequenced on an Illumina HiSeq 2500. First-strand cDNA was synthesized with Superscript III and a set of TRAV- and TRBV-specific primers, covering both TCRalpha and TCRbeta chains. TCRs were amplified for 20 PCR cycles with Phusion, using a constant-region primer paired with the adapter attached to the V primers. In TCRdb, the public reads were trimmed at Q25 with fastp and aligned with MiXCR, with productive beta chains retained. Rows merge per CDR3 protein into single entries with the most common DNA and genes. Here the sample has tens of thousands of distinct CDR3 sequences; less than 25% occur a single time. The ten largest clones take up over 10% of the sample. Explained via the paper, the time point label denotes: after trial treatment. The treatment or condition label, as the study defines it: LDRT plus nivolumab, ipilimumab, low-dose cyclophosphamide and aspirin (RACIN trial).

Sequences were derived from PBMCs, sampled after low-dose radiotherapy plus immunotherapy. Receptors originate from a female donor with ovarian cancer.

This clonotype was found many times. This chain links TRBV7-8 with TRBJ2-5; the match to TRBD2 covers 11 bases. The CDR3 is 17 residues long. CDR1 and CDR2 (germline): SGHVS, FQNEAQ. The junction had 8 bases not matched to a gene; V was cut back by 5 bases and J by 0 bases. The CDR3 loop reads CASSHGRLAGYQETQYF. The CDR3 nucleotides read TGTGCCAGCAGCCACGGCAGACTAGCGGGGTACCAAGAGACCCAGTACTTC.

This clonotype was picked up many times. This sequence joins TRBV7-9 and TRBJ2-7, with TRBD2 identical over 7 bases. This CDR3 region has 14 residues. V lost 0 bases to trimming and J lost 6 bases; unmatched junction nucleotides: 5. Germline CDR1 is SEHNR and CDR2 is FQNEAQ (reference sequence). CDR3 residues: CASSLAGGTGEQYF. The CDR3 region has the DNA TGTGCCAGCAGCTTAGCGGGGGGGACCGGCGAGCAGTACTTC.

This clonotype turned up a few times. The J gene is TRBJ2-7, the V gene TRBV5-3, with 7 bases fitting TRBD2. TRBV5-3 is an open reading frame whose function is uncertain. The V gene end was trimmed by 8 bases and the J gene end by 6 bases; junction bases not matched to a gene: 14. The CDR3 runs to 14 residues. The CDR3 DNA is TGTGCCAGCACCCTGGGGGGAGGGCCTCGCGAGCAGTACTTC. This translates into CASTLGGGPREQYF.

As concerns this clonotype: This may arise from a read error, as a much more abundant clone is one base away. In nucleotides, the CDR3 is TGTGACAGCAGCCAAGTCAGCAATCAGCCCCAGCATTTT. Its translation is CDSSQVSNQPQHF. This chain uses TRBV3-1 with TRBJ1-5; D gene ambiguous. This CDR3 is 13 amino acids long. Germline V gene data show CDR1 as LGHDT and CDR2 as YNNKEL (reference sequence).

The chain is built from TRBV20-1 and TRBJ2-5, with 9 bases aligning to TRBD2. The germline gives CDR1 DFQATT, CDR2 SNEGSKA (reference sequence). The CDR3 covers 14 residues. V lost 7 bases to trimming and J lost 1 base; unmatched junction nucleotides: 7. In DNA, the CDR3 is TGCAGTGTCGCGGGAGGGGGCCTCCAAGAGACCCAGTACTTC. This sequence encodes CSVAGGGLQETQYF.

This clonotype was detected ten times or more. The chain has TRBV9 and TRBJ2-2; D ambiguous. This CDR3 contains 14 residues. Germline values: CDR1 SGDLS, CDR2 YYNGEE. The V gene lost 0 bases and the J gene lost 4 bases, with 7 bases spanning the gap. CDR3 sequence: CASSVGSPTGELFF. The CDR3 DNA follows: TGTGCCAGCAGCGTAGGTTCCCCCACCGGGGAGCTGTTTTTT.

This clonotype was counted at least ten times. The chain has TRBV4-1 and TRBJ2-7; 7 nucleotides match TRBD1. The CDR3 totals 16 residues. Germline CDR1 MGHRA, CDR2 YSYEKL. The trim removed 4 bases at V and 5 bases at J, leaving 14 bases unmatched. This CDR3 is CASSREATGPRHEQYF. The CDR3, as DNA: TGCGCCAGCAGCCGAGAAGCGACAGGGCCTCGCCACGAGCAGTACTTC.

The chain has TRBV10-1 and TRBJ2-5; 9 positions match TRBD1. V shed 6 bases, J shed 2 bases, and the junction held 10 bases outside the gene matches. Germline loops: CDR1 WNHNN, CDR2 SYGVQD (reference sequence). The CDR3 sequence is 16 residues long. CDR3 DNA: TGCGCCAGCAGCCGCGGACAGGGGCCTAAACAAGAGACCCAGTACTTC. Translating gives CASSRGQGPKQETQYF.

This clonotype appeared many times. This chain connects TRBV7-8 to TRBJ1-5; D might be TRBD1 (6 bases). The CDR3 is 15 amino acids. Per germline, CDR1 SGHVS and CDR2 FQNEAQ. V shed 4 bases and J shed 0 bases, with 10 bases lying between them. CDR3 residues: CASSSGQLSNQPQHF. The CDR3 coding sequence is TGTGCCAGCAGCTCCGGACAGCTTAGCAATCAGCCCCAGCATTTT.

This clonotype was observed at least ten times. The rearrangement uses TRBV18 and TRBJ1-1, with D tentatively TRBD1 (5 bases). The CDR3 is 16 amino acids. Germline CDR1 reads KGHSH; CDR2 reads LQKENI. Trimming took 8 bases from V and 2 from J, leaving 21 bases between them. In nucleotides, the CDR3 is TGTGCCAGCACCACCAGGGCGCAGATCGTTAACACTGAAGCTTTCTTT. Amino acid sequence: CASTTRAQIVNTEAFF.

This clonotype showed up many times. The chain recombines TRBV3-1 with TRBJ2-1; D unclear. The CDR3 is 16 residues long. The V gene's germline CDR1 is LGHDT and CDR2 YNNKEL (reference sequence). Trimming took off 0 bases at V and 0 bases at J, with 9 bases between the two ends. The CDR3 region is CASSQDTVSSYNEQFF. The CDR3 DNA reads as TGTGCCAGCAGCCAAGATACGGTGAGCTCCTACAATGAGCAGTTCTTC.

This clonotype was seen many times. V and J are TRBV30 and TRBJ1-6; the D gene is possibly TRBD1 (6 bases). The CDR3 spans 14 residues. V lost 2 bases and J 7 bases, leaving 12 bases between the germline ends. The germline CDR1 and CDR2 sequences are GTSNPN and SVGIG (reference sequence). This CDR3 is CAWSITGRNSPLHF. The CDR3 DNA follows: TGTGCCTGGAGTATCACAGGGCGGAATTCACCCCTCCACTTT.

In its sample, this clonotype was seen a few times. The CDR3 here is CASSPAGGAYQETQYF. In DNA, the CDR3 is TGCGCCAGCAGCCCGGCTGGGGGGGCGTACCAAGAGACCCAGTACTTC. V and J are TRBV5-1 and TRBJ2-5; a possible D gene is TRBD2 (7 bases). This CDR3 comprises 16 residues. Germline CDR1 reads SGHRS; CDR2 reads YFSETQ. The germline V and J ends were trimmed by 4 bases and 0 bases, with 16 bases remaining between them. Drawing the rest from reference TRBV5-1 and TRBJ2-5, the complete variable domain is KAGVTQTPRYLIKTRGQQVTLSCSPISGHRSVSWYQQTPGQGLQFLFEYFSETQRNKGNFPGRFSGRQFSNSRSEMNVSTLELGDSALYLCASSPAGGAYQETQYFGPGTRLLVL.

CDR3 loop: CASSNLTETGEYSNQPQHF. As DNA, the CDR3 is TGTGCCAGCAGCAACCTGACGGAGACAGGGGAATATAGCAATCAGCCCCAGCATTTT. The chain joins TRBV21-1 to TRBJ1-5; TRBD1 was called by the table and not checked on the DNA. TRBV21-1 constitutes a pseudogene. The CDR3 runs to 19 residues.